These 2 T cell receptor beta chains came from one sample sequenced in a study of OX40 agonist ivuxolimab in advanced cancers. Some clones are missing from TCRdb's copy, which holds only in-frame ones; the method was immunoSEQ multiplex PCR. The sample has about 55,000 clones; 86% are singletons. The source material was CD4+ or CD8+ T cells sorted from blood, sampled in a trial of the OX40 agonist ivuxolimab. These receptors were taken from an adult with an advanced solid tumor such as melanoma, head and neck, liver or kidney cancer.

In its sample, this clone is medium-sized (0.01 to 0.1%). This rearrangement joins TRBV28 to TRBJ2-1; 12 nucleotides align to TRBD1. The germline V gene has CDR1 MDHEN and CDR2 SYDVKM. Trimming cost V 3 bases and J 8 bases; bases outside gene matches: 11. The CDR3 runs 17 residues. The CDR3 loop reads CASSFLGQGAQYYEQFF. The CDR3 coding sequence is TGTGCCAGCAGTTTTTTGGGACAGGGGGCGCAGTATTATGAGCAGTTCTTC.

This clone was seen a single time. CDR3 loop: CASSTRLLRGGKQPQHF. As DNA, the CDR3 is TGTGCCAGCAGTACCCGTCTACTAAGGGGCGGGAAACAGCCCCAGCATTTT. V is TRBV28 and J is TRBJ1-5, with D possibly TRBD1 on 5 matching bases. Germline V gives CDR1 MDHEN, CDR2 SYDVKM. Between the trimmed V and J ends, which lost 5 bases and 7 bases, there was a span of 24 bases. This CDR3 comprises 17 residues.